This T cell receptor (beta chain) was recovered during a study of shared clonotypes between healthy human individuals. Positive CCR7 selection of CD45RO-negative cells yielded the naive CD8 cells, and terminally differentiated effector memory CD45RA+ cells were excluded. Each PCR replicate from the sorted subsets contained approximately 0.2 ug DNA, which is around 30,000 T cell genomes. Assay: immunoSEQ multiplex PCR; the TCRdb copy retains only in-frame clones and omits some. In the table there are 630,000 or so clones, 95% to 98% of which are singletons. V was cut by 0 bases and J by 4 bases, with 12 bases left in between. Germline-derived CDR1 and CDR2 are SGHAT and FQNNGV. The CDR3 length is 15 residues. This clone was seen once.

The specimen sequenced was naive CD8+ T cells sorted from blood. This TCR was sampled from a young man in good health. The V gene is TRBV11-2, the J gene TRBJ1-2; a possible D gene is TRBD1 (6 bases). CDR3 region: CASSLDPGQFYGYTF. CDR3 DNA: TGTGCCAGCAGCTTAGACCCCGGACAGTTCTATGGCTACACCTTC.